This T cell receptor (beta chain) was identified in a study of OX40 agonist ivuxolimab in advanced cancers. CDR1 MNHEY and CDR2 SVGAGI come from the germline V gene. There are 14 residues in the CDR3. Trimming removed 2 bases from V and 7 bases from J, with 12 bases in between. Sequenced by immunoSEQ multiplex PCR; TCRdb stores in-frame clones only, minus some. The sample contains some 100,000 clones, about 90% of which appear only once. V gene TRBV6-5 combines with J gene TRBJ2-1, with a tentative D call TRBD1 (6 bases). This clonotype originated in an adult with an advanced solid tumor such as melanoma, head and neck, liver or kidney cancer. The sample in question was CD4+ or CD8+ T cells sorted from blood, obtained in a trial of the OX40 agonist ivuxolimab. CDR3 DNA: TGTGCCAGCAGTTACCGGACAGCGGAAAATGAGCAGTTCTTC. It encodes CASSYRTAENEQFF.